The rows below give T cell receptor beta chains drawn from one sample of a study of glioma-infiltrating T cells. In TCRdb, the multiplex PCR reads were re-called with MiXCR into one record per CDR3 protein. The top ten hold roughly 20% of the sample, which has around 140,000 distinct CDR3 sequences, around 42% seen once. The sequenced sample was glioma tissue, nonneoplastic brain tissue, or PBMCs (not recorded which). The receptor set was obtained from a human donor with low-grade glioma or glioblastoma, undergoing nonglioma brain surgery, or in good health (not recorded which). Each CDR3 is given without its conserved first and last residue. The D gene is left open where the match is weak.

j_gene: TRBJ2-1; d_gene: TRBD2; len: 13; v_gene: TRBV7-8; CDR3aa: ASSPSGQIYNEQF
j_gene: TRBJ2-7; d_gene: TRBD2; len: 12; v_gene: TRBV4-2; CDR3aa: ASKPAGAIYEQY
j_gene: TRBJ2-7; d_gene: TRBD1; len: 13; v_gene: TRBV6-6; CDR3aa: VSSYSGTGVYEQY
j_gene: TRBJ2-7; d_gene: TRBD1; len: 13; v_gene: TRBV20-1; CDR3aa: SVQPYRGEDYEQY
j_gene: TRBJ1-1; d_gene: TRBD1; len: 14; v_gene: TRBV4-1; CDR3aa: ASSLELGQPNTEAF
j_gene: TRBJ1-1; d_gene: -; len: 11; v_gene: TRBV4-1; CDR3aa: ASSQVTPAEAF
j_gene: TRBJ1-2; d_gene: -; len: 11; v_gene: TRBV24-1; CDR3aa: ATSDSSNYGYT
j_gene: TRBJ2-3; d_gene: TRBD2; len: 12; v_gene: TRBV20-1; CDR3aa: SAKDPLAIDTQY
j_gene: TRBJ1-6; d_gene: -; len: 13; v_gene: TRBV6-6; CDR3aa: ASSYGTGTNSPLH
j_gene: TRBJ2-7; d_gene: -; len: 9; v_gene: TRBV27; CDR3aa: ASRSNYEQY
j_gene: TRBJ2-7; d_gene: -; len: 10; v_gene: TRBV10-3; CDR3aa: AISELSYEQY
j_gene: TRBJ2-5; d_gene: TRBD1; len: 14; v_gene: TRBV28; CDR3aa: ASSYMPGQELETQY
j_gene: TRBJ1-1; d_gene: -; len: 10; v_gene: TRBV10-3; CDR3aa: AIGPGDTEAF
j_gene: TRBJ2-7; d_gene: -; len: 10; v_gene: TRBV3-1; CDR3aa: ASSITGRRQY
j_gene: TRBJ1-1; d_gene: -; len: 13; v_gene: TRBV4-1; CDR3aa: ASSQDAGVFTEAF
j_gene: TRBJ2-5; d_gene: TRBD2; len: 14; v_gene: TRBV6-6; CDR3aa: ASSYEGSGTQETQY
j_gene: TRBJ2-5; d_gene: -; len: 10; v_gene: TRBV6-1; CDR3aa: ASRTGIETQY
j_gene: TRBJ1-5; d_gene: -; len: 12; v_gene: TRBV27; CDR3aa: ASSFSSSNQPQH
j_gene: TRBJ1-1; d_gene: -; len: 12; v_gene: TRBV6-2/TRBV6-3; CDR3aa: ASSPLGLNTEAF
j_gene: TRBJ2-1; d_gene: TRBD2; len: 11; v_gene: TRBV20-1; CDR3aa: SARDQLANEQF
j_gene: TRBJ1-5; d_gene: TRBD1; len: 16; v_gene: TRBV7-2; CDR3aa: ASNPFGQGSWNNQPQH
j_gene: TRBJ2-1; d_gene: TRBD2; len: 12; v_gene: TRBV6-1; CDR3aa: ASGSASGYNEQF
j_gene: TRBJ2-1; d_gene: -; len: 14; v_gene: TRBV12-3/TRBV12-4; CDR3aa: ASRRGGYRSYNEQF
j_gene: TRBJ2-7; d_gene: -; len: 13; v_gene: TRBV20-1; CDR3aa: SAQGGGIVSYEQY
j_gene: TRBJ1-1; d_gene: -; len: 12; v_gene: TRBV3-1; CDR3aa: ASSQEGLGTEAF
j_gene: TRBJ2-3; d_gene: TRBD2; len: 14; v_gene: TRBV7-9; CDR3aa: ASSLGLAFSTDTQY
j_gene: TRBJ2-1; d_gene: -; len: 13; v_gene: TRBV15; CDR3aa: ATSSRPGPGHEQF
j_gene: TRBJ2-3; d_gene: -; len: 9; v_gene: TRBV6-1; CDR3aa: ASRRLDTQY
j_gene: TRBJ2-1; d_gene: -; len: 12; v_gene: TRBV6-1; CDR3aa: ASARGASYNEQF
j_gene: TRBJ1-1; d_gene: -; len: 9; v_gene: TRBV20-1; CDR3aa: SPTTEAGAF
j_gene: TRBJ2-1; d_gene: TRBD2; len: 12; v_gene: TRBV28; CDR3aa: ASFPSGNYNEQF
j_gene: TRBJ1-1; d_gene: -; len: 12; v_gene: TRBV20-1; CDR3aa: SAPPGRVGTEAF
j_gene: TRBJ2-7; d_gene: TRBD1; len: 13; v_gene: TRBV6-1; CDR3aa: ASSNPGQGGYEQY
j_gene: TRBJ2-7; d_gene: -; len: 12; v_gene: TRBV20-1; CDR3aa: SANRVLNAYEQY
j_gene: TRBJ1-5; d_gene: -; len: 13; v_gene: TRBV6-1; CDR3aa: ASSEAMTGFQPQH
j_gene: TRBJ2-1; d_gene: -; len: 13; v_gene: TRBV28; CDR3aa: ASSLADSINNEQF
j_gene: TRBJ2-1; d_gene: -; len: 11; v_gene: TRBV4-3; CDR3aa: ASSQARWDEQF
j_gene: TRBJ2-7; d_gene: TRBD2; len: 12; v_gene: TRBV6-2/TRBV6-3; CDR3aa: ASSRTSGAYEQY
j_gene: TRBJ2-5; d_gene: -; len: 11; v_gene: TRBV20-1; CDR3aa: SAFQTGQETQY
j_gene: TRBJ2-3; d_gene: TRBD2; len: 15; v_gene: TRBV4-1; CDR3aa: ASSQTPLAGRADTQY
j_gene: TRBJ2-6; d_gene: -; len: 13; v_gene: TRBV4-1; CDR3aa: ASSRGQSGANVLA
j_gene: TRBJ2-1; d_gene: TRBD2; len: 13; v_gene: TRBV6-1; CDR3aa: ASSTTSGGGNEQF
j_gene: TRBJ1-5; d_gene: TRBD1; len: 13; v_gene: TRBV7-9; CDR3aa: ASSSDREANQPQH
j_gene: TRBJ1-5; d_gene: -; len: 11; v_gene: TRBV6-1; CDR3aa: ASSSLKSQPQH
j_gene: TRBJ2-5; d_gene: -; len: 14; v_gene: TRBV7-2; CDR3aa: ASSLGSMTDQETQY
j_gene: TRBJ2-5; d_gene: TRBD1; len: 15; v_gene: TRBV6-1; CDR3aa: ASSPGQAALYQETQY
j_gene: TRBJ2-1; d_gene: TRBD2; len: 13; v_gene: TRBV20-1; CDR3aa: SYIPGLSPTDEQF
j_gene: TRBJ2-1; d_gene: -; len: 11; v_gene: TRBV6-5; CDR3aa: ASSLTNYNEQF
j_gene: TRBJ2-2; d_gene: -; len: 11; v_gene: TRBV7-2; CDR3aa: ASGTPNTGELF